This T cell receptor beta chain was sequenced in a study of cytomegalovirus exposure and HLA in healthy donors. General study points: An ancestry cluster, one associated with Asian ancestry, reportedly showed fewer N-insertions than the approximately 660-donor mean in a later analysis. Researchers catalogued roughly 150 TCR beta chains as cytomegalovirus-associated.

The primer mix had 60 Vbeta and 13 Jbeta primers. The table came from immunoSEQ multiplex PCR; TCRdb's copy has only in-frame clones and leaves some out. Of approximately 150,000 clones detected, around four fifths appear once; the ten largest clones hold about 10%. As to this clone: Its target is unknown.

Per the germline V gene, CDR1 is SGHTA and CDR2 is FQGTGA. J lost 6 bases, V lost 9 bases, and 5 bases had no gene match. The CDR3 loop spans 12 amino acids. The chain employs TRBV7-3 and TRBJ2-1, with 7 bases identical to TRBD1. The sequencing sample was made of PBMCs. The source of this sequence is a man aged 50 or older in good health and CMV-seropositive. The DNA for the CDR3 is TGTGCCAGAAGCCCAGGGGGCAATGAGCAGTTCTTC. Encoded protein: CARSPGGNEQFF. The complete variable domain, with remaining parts taken from reference TRBV7-3 and TRBJ2-1, reads GAGVSQTPSNKVTEKGKYVELRCDPISGHTALYWYRQSLGQGPEFLIYFQGTGAADDSGLPNDRFFAVRPEGSVSTLKIQRTERGDSAVYLCARSPGGNEQFFGPGTRLTVL.